Following are 5 T cell receptor beta chains from one sample sequenced in a study of technical replicates of blood from a handful of donors. Sequenced by immunoSEQ multiplex PCR; TCRdb stores in-frame clones only, minus some. The sample has almost 55,000 clones; 90% to 95% are singletons. The specimen was T cells isolated from PBMCs. The receptors stem from a human donor in good health.

The V call is TRBV7-8, the J call TRBJ2-5, with D possibly being TRBD1 (5 bases). Germline values: CDR1 SGHVS, CDR2 FQNEAQ. This CDR3 region has 18 residues. V was trimmed by 2 bases and J by 5 bases, leaving 24 bases between them. The chain's CDR3 is CASSLLEQISPNRETQYF. CDR3 bases: TGTGCCAGCAGCTTATTAGAACAAATAAGTCCAAACAGGGAGACCCAGTACTTC.

In this sample, this clone turned up once. The J gene is TRBJ2-7, the V gene TRBV29-1, with 8 bases aligning to TRBD1. Germline CDR1 and CDR2: SQVTM and ANQGSEA. The CDR3 covers 13 residues. The V gene end was trimmed by 6 bases and the J gene end by 1 base; junction bases not matched to a gene: 5. CDR3 in amino acids: CSVFDRGSYEQYF. The DNA of the CDR3 is TGCAGCGTATTCGACAGGGGTTCCTACGAGCAGTACTTC.

J is TRBJ2-7 and V is TRBV28; TRBD2 matches 12 bases. The V gene's germline CDR1 is MDHEN and CDR2 SYDVKM. The junction had 14 bases not matched to a gene; V was cut back by 2 bases and J by 3 bases. The CDR3 has 19 residues. CDR3 residues: CASSLDLRGLAGLLYEQYF. For the CDR3, the DNA is TGTGCCAGCAGTTTAGACCTCCGGGGACTAGCGGGTCTACTCTACGAGCAGTACTTC.

V gene TRBV28 combines with J gene TRBJ1-2, with unresolved D. This CDR3 has 12 amino acids. Germline CDR1 and CDR2: MDHEN and SYDVKM. Trimming took 6 bases from V and 3 from J, leaving 8 bases between them. The CDR3 loop is CASRGKDYGYTF. The CDR3 coding sequence is TGTGCCAGCAGGGGCAAGGACTATGGCTACACCTTC.

This clone was observed once. The rearrangement links TRBV10-2 to TRBJ2-5; the match to TRBD2 covers 9 bases. Trimming removed 8 bases from V and 4 bases from J; junction bases left unmatched: 8. This CDR3 contains 14 residues. From germline, CDR1 is WSHSY and CDR2 SAAADI. The CDR3 here is CASHLTSGAETQYF. The CDR3 region has the DNA TGCGCCAGCCATTTGACTAGCGGTGCAGAGACCCAGTACTTC.